One and the same sample provided the 21 T cell receptor beta chains below, sequenced in a study of Graves' ophthalmopathy and Graves' hyperthyroidism. Amplified material comprised TCR beta CDR3 regions derived from RNA transcripts. Investigators did first-round RT-PCR with HTBI primers, then second-round multiplex PCR. TCRdb used MiXCR to reprocess the multiplex PCR reads, holding one entry per CDR3 protein. In the table there are approximately 160,000 distinct CDR3 sequences, roughly 36% of which are singletons. Sequencing was carried out using peripheral blood. Receptors were obtained from a man aged 25-45 years with Graves' ophthalmopathy.

This clonotype has at least ten counts. This chain uses TRBV6-2 or TRBV6-3 with TRBJ1-2; TRBD1 matches at 7 bases. Trimming took 0 bases from V and 2 from J; bases not matched to a gene: 12. This CDR3 comprises 18 residues. Germline V gene lookup returns CDR1 MNHEY and CDR2 SVGEGT. The CDR3 reads CASSYSMQYRGSNYGYTF. In DNA form, the CDR3 reads TGTGCCAGCAGTTACTCGATGCAATACAGGGGATCAAACTATGGCTACACCTTC.

This clonotype was recorded many times. The chain couples TRBV13 to TRBJ2-7, with a possible D match to TRBD2 (5 bases). The CDR3 runs to 14 residues. Deletions cut 5 bases from V and 0 bases from J, with 11 bases between. Germline V CDR1 and CDR2: PRHDT, FYEKMQ (reference sequence). In DNA, the CDR3 is TGTGCCAGCAGCCATCGGGAAACCTCCTACGAGCAGTACTTC. It specifies CASSHRETSYEQYF.

This clonotype ranks as medium-sized (0.01 to 0.1%). This sequence joins TRBV6-2 or TRBV6-3 and TRBJ2-7; 11 bases map to TRBD2. The CDR3 has 14 residues. The J segment lost 3 bases and the V segment lost 2 bases, leaving 0 bases of the junction unmatched. Germline CDR1 and CDR2: MNHEY and SVGEGT. CDR3 region: CASSYGTSGYEQYF. CDR3 sequence (DNA): TGTGCCAGCAGTTACGGGACTAGCGGCTACGAGCAGTACTTC.

This clonotype has ten or more counts. V usage is TRBV7-8 and J usage is TRBJ2-7; TRBD2 agrees at 8 bases. This CDR3 is 19 amino acids long. The V segment lost 6 bases and the J segment 0 bases; nucleotides outside the gene matches: 19. The germline V gene has CDR1 SGHVS and CDR2 FQNEAQ. The CDR3 DNA reads TGTGCCAGCAGTACCGAGGCGGGAGGTCTCCTATACCCCTCCTACGAGCAGTACTTC. It codes for CASSTEAGGLLYPSYEQYF.

This chain joins TRBV11-1 and TRBJ2-7; D uncertain. Germline lookup yields CDR1 SGHAT and CDR2 FQDESV (reference sequence). This CDR3 region has 15 residues. The V end was cut by 5 bases, the J end by 5 bases, with 19 bases between. CDR3 loop: CASSPTNRPTHEQYF. Written as DNA, the CDR3 is TGTGCCAGCAGCCCCACCAACCGGCCAACCCACGAGCAGTACTTC. The full variable domain, rest sourced from reference TRBV11-1 and TRBJ2-7, is EAEVAQSPRYKITEKSQAVAFWCDPISGHATLYWYRQILGQGPELLVQFQDESVVDDSQLPKDRFSAERLKGVDSTLKIQPAELGDSAMYLCASSPTNRPTHEQYFGPGTRLTVT.

This clonotype was detected many times. The CDR3 DNA is TGTGCCAGCAGTTTCCGGGACCGTCCGGAGACCCAGTACTTC. Its protein product is CASSFRDRPETQYF. This rearrangement joins TRBV28 to TRBJ2-5; D tentatively reads TRBD1 or TRBD2 (5 bases each). From germline, CDR1 is MDHEN and CDR2 SYDVKM. The CDR3 sequence is 14 residues long. V lost 3 bases and J 5 bases, leaving 13 bases between the germline ends.

There are many counts of this clonotype. The genes are TRBV20-1 and TRBJ2-7, with 10 bases that match TRBD2. The CDR3 contains 13 residues. CDR1 and CDR2 from the germline V gene are DFQATT and SNEGSKA (reference sequence). Germline trimming cut 3 bases from V and 6 bases from J; bases unmatched to any gene: 5. The CDR3 DNA reads as TGCAGTGCTAGGCCTAGCGGGAGCCTCGAGCAGTACTTC. This codes for CSARPSGSLEQYF.

The V and J genes are TRBV19 and TRBJ2-5; D gene unclear. Germline V CDR1 and CDR2: LNHDA, SQIVND (reference sequence). This CDR3 spans 14 amino acids. V lost 3 bases and J lost 2, with 10 bases in between. In DNA, the CDR3 is TGTGCCAGTAGTATGTCGAGTTCACAAGAGACCCAGTACTTC. Its protein is CASSMSSSQETQYF.

This clonotype was counted at least ten times. This rearrangement joins TRBV28 to TRBJ2-7; D is unclear. Germline CDR1 MDHEN, CDR2 SYDVKM. V was cut by 8 bases and J by 1 base, with 6 bases left in between. The length of the CDR3 is 11 residues. This CDR3 reads CASRVSYEQYF. CDR3 nucleotide sequence: TGTGCCAGCCGGGTTTCCTACGAGCAGTACTTC.

The chain uses TRBV27 and TRBJ1-2; D remains ambiguous. Deletions cut 5 bases from V and 0 bases from J, with 13 bases between. Looked up from germline, CDR1 is MNHEY and CDR2 is SMNVEV (reference sequence). The CDR3 is 15 amino acids. The CDR3 region has the DNA TGTGCCAGCAGTCAAGCGGGAAAAACTAACTATGGCTACACCTTC. Residues: CASSQAGKTNYGYTF.

The chain has TRBV12-3 or TRBV12-4 and TRBJ1-5; the D gene is possibly TRBD1 (5 bases). V lost 8 bases and J 1 base, leaving 15 bases between the germline ends. This CDR3 comprises 15 residues. This CDR3 is CASVLGGGSNQPQHF. For the CDR3, the DNA is TGTGCCAGCGTCTTGGGCGGGGGGAGCAATCAGCCCCAGCATTTT.

This rearrangement joins TRBV28 to TRBJ2-5, with 9 positions matching TRBD2. The CDR3 runs 18 residues. The V gene end was trimmed by 2 bases and the J gene end by 5 bases; junction bases not matched to a gene: 15. Germline CDR1 reads MDHEN; CDR2 reads SYDVKM. Here the CDR3 DNA reads TGTGCCAGCAGTTTACCGCCAGGAGCGGGAGGTGGCTGGGAGACCCAGTACTTC. Encoded protein: CASSLPPGAGGGWETQYF.

The rearrangement uses TRBV12-3 or TRBV12-4 and TRBJ1-1; D not certain. V lost 10 bases and J 0 bases, leaving 12 bases between the germline ends. The CDR3 runs to 13 residues. Written as DNA, the CDR3 is TGTGCCACCCGAGAGTATATGAACACTGAAGCTTTCTTT. It translates to CATREYMNTEAFF.

In DNA, the CDR3 is TGTGCCAGCAGTTTGGGACGGGACCGCCCTGGCCAGTACTTC. Translating it yields CASSLGRDRPGQYF. The V gene is TRBV28, the J gene TRBJ2-5; the D call may be TRBD1 or TRBD2 (5 bases each). Trimming removed 3 bases at V and 10 bases at J, with 18 bases between. The length of the CDR3 is 14 residues. CDR1 MDHEN and CDR2 SYDVKM come from the germline V gene.

This clonotype showed up many times. The V and J genes are TRBV5-1 and TRBJ2-2; tentatively, D is TRBD2 (6 bases). The CDR3 runs 17 residues. Trimming left V 3 bases short and J 0 bases short, with 15 bases between. Germline lookup yields CDR1 SGHRS and CDR2 YFSETQ. CDR3 residues: CASSSALGTPNTGELFF. Written as DNA, the CDR3 is TGCGCCAGCAGCTCAGCCCTCGGGACTCCGAACACCGGGGAGCTGTTTTTT.

Ten or more counts support this clonotype. The V call is TRBV12-3 or TRBV12-4, the J call TRBJ2-7; D uncertain. Trimming left V 3 bases short and J 6 bases short, with 24 bases between. The length of the CDR3 is 17 residues. CDR3 residues: CASSLVRFGTVLSEQYF. CDR3 DNA: TGTGCCAGCAGTTTGGTCAGATTCGGAACAGTCTTATCCGAGCAGTACTTC.

The chain carries TRBV7-2 and TRBJ1-5, with no clear D. Germline CDR1 is SGHTA and CDR2 is FQGNSA. The CDR3 is 12 amino acids. V lost 4 bases to trimming and J lost 5 bases, with 6 bases between them. The CDR3 spells CASSSTDQPQHF. The CDR3 nucleotides read TGTGCCAGCAGCTCGACTGATCAGCCCCAGCATTTT. The whole variable domain, remainder taken from reference TRBV7-2 and TRBJ1-5, is GAGVSQSPSNKVTEKGKDVELRCDPISGHTALYWYRQSLGQGLEFLIYFQGNSAPDKSGLPSDRFSAERTGGSVSTLTIQRTQQEDSAVYLCASSSTDQPQHFGDGTRLSIL.

This clonotype was picked up many times. The V call is TRBV10-3, the J call TRBJ1-2; 8 nucleotides agree with TRBD1. Germline V gives CDR1 ENHRY, CDR2 SYGVKD. Trimming at V came to 6 bases and at J to 4 bases, leaving 4 bases not matched to a gene. CDR3 size: 13 residues. CDR3 DNA sequence: TGTGCCATCAGCAGGACAGGGTCCTATGGCTACACCTTC. As protein: CAISRTGSYGYTF.

This chain connects TRBV12-3 or TRBV12-4 to TRBJ1-2; the D is unclear. The V and J ends lost 1 base and 1 base respectively, with 4 bases between them. The CDR3 extends over 13 amino acids. The CDR3: CASSLDSNYGYTF. Written as DNA, the CDR3 is TGTGCCAGCAGTTTAGATAGTAACTATGGCTACACCTTC.

The count of this clonotype is one. This chain links TRBV28 with TRBJ1-2, with unresolved D. Trimming shortened V by 3 bases and J by 8 bases, and 10 bases separated the two germline ends. The CDR3 has 12 residues. Germline V gives CDR1 MDHEN, CDR2 SYDVKM. This CDR3 reads CASSFPSRGYTF. In nucleotides, the CDR3 is TGTGCCAGCAGTTTCCCCTCCAGAGGCTACACCTTC.

This clonotype appeared many times. This rearrangement joins TRBV28 to TRBJ2-5; 7 positions agree with TRBD2. Germline V gene lookup returns CDR1 MDHEN and CDR2 SYDVKM. This CDR3 is 17 amino acids long. V gave up 6 bases and J gave up 4 bases; unmatched junction bases: 17. CDR3 residues: CASSPFQGRERGETQYF. The CDR3 DNA reads TGTGCCAGCAGCCCCTTTCAGGGCCGGGAGCGGGGAGAGACCCAGTACTTC.